This T cell receptor beta chain was captured by sequencing in a study of neurological immune-mediated disorders. Findings and caveats of the study: It was HTLV-1-associated myelopathy that showed the most TCR clonal expansion, while multiple sclerosis showed the least, falling below healthy controls.

This CDR3 region has 14 residues. TCRdb re-called the 5' RACE reads through MiXCR, storing one row per CDR3 protein. The sample has tens of thousands of distinct CDR3 sequences; roughly 4.1% are singletons. In its sample, this clonotype was seen once. Its target is unknown. This receptor was obtained from a woman aged 55-70 years with multiple sclerosis. The chain has TRBV21-1 and TRBJ2-7. TRBV21-1 is a pseudogene segment. The sample was PBMCs. CDR3: CDSSKEDTSYEQYF. The CDR3 bases are TGTGACAGCAGCAAAGAAGACACCTCCTACGAGCAGTACTTC.